This T cell receptor (beta chain) is drawn from a study of early T cells in non-severe SARS-CoV-2 infection. At the level of the study: Bulk RNA isolated from unsorted whole blood underwent sequencing; chains were not paired.

This clonotype came up many times. V was shortened by 2 bases and J by 0 bases, with 8 bases between the two germline ends. Germline V gene lookup returns CDR1 KGHSH and CDR2 LQKENI. The CDR3 totals 16 residues. Individual cDNA molecules each received unique molecular identifiers attached to them. Each CDR3 protein is one row after TCRdb ran MiXCR on the 5' RACE reads. The data show fewer than 100,000 distinct CDR3 sequences, approximately 11% seen once. V gene TRBV18 combines with J gene TRBJ1-6; D is uncertain. Source material: whole blood. The receptor comes from an adult who was a healthcare worker with PCR-confirmed SARS-CoV-2 infection or an uninfected control (not recorded which). This CDR3 reads CASSPAASSYNSPLHF. CDR3 nucleotide sequence: TGTGCCAGCTCACCAGCTGCGAGCTCCTATAATTCACCCCTCCACTTT.